Below, one T cell receptor beta chain is given with its context. This sample is drawn from a study of metastatic and nonmetastatic thyroid tumors. For the study at large: Both malignant and benign thyroid patients supplied peripheral blood and tumor or nodule tissue samples, across which the repertoires of these patients were then compared.

Thyroid surgery had not been preceded by any treatment in any patient. Source study methods: CDR3 was compared across clinicopathological groups, and the resulting differences were used to build a distant-metastasis classifier for papillary thyroid cancer. TCRdb recomputed clones from the PCR reads via MiXCR. The V and J calls, along with clone size, are taken from TCRdb and not from the paper's own processing. The sample carries some 20,000 clones, around a third recorded once. CDR1 and CDR2 from the germline V gene are MNHEY and SMNVEV (reference sequence). With 2 bases clipped from V and 4 bases from J, the junction kept 5 bases outside the gene matches. The CDR3 is 18 residues long.

Sequencing was performed on adjacent normal tissue. This chain links TRBV27 with TRBJ2-2; the match to TRBD2 covers 15 bases. The source is a female donor with papillary thyroid cancer or a benign thyroid nodule (not recorded which). Some clones in this sample may be carry-over from other donors' samples. The CDR3 spells CASSLVPGLAGGTGELFF. DNA for the CDR3: TGTGCCAGCAGTTTAGTGCCGGGACTAGCGGGGGGCACCGGGGAGCTGTTTTTT.